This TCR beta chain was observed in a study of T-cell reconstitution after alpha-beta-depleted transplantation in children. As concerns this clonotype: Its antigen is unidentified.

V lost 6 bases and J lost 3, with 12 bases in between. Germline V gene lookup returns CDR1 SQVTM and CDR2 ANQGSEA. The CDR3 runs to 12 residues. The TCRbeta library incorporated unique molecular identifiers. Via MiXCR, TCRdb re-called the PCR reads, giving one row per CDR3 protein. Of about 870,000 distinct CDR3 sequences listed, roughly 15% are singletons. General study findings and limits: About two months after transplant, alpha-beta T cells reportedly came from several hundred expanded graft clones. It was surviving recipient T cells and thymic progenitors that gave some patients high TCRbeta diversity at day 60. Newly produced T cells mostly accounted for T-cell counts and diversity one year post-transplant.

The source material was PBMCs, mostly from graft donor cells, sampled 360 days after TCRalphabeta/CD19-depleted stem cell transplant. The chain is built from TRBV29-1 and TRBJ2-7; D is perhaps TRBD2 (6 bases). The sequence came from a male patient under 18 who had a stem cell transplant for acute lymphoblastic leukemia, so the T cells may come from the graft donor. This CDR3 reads CSVAWGDYEQYF. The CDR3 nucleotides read TGCAGCGTCGCCTGGGGGGACTACGAGCAGTACTTC.